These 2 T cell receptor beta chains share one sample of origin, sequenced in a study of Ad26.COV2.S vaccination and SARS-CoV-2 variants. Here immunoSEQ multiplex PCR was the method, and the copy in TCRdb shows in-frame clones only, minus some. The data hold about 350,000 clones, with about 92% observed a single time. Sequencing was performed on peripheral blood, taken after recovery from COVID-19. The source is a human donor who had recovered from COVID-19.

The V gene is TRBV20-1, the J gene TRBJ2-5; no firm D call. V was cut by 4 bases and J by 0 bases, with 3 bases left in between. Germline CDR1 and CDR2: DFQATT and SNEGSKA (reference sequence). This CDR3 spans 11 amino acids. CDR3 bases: TGCAGTGCTACCTACCAAGAGACCCAGTACTTC. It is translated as CSATYQETQYF.

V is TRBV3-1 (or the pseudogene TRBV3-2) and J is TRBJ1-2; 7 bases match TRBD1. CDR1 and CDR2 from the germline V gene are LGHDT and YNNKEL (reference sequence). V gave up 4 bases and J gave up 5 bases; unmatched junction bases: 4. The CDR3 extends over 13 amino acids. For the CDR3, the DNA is TGTGCCAGCAGCCCCCACAGGGGTTATGGCTACACCTTC. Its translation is CASSPHRGYGYTF.